This T cell receptor beta chain was recorded in a study of blood T cells in healthy people across ages (dated by TCRdb to 2014 to 2015). Some background on the complete study: In model experiments, roughly one uniquely barcoded TCR beta cDNA molecule per two T cells was captured by template switching. To track age-related changes in TCR beta repertoire diversity, the study relied on deep sequencing normalized with unique cDNA molecular identifiers. The donors were split into four age groups: young (average 16 years), middle-aged (39), aged (more than 60) and long-lived (approximately 89). To avoid experimental bias, donors of different ages were randomly spread across the sequencing lanes. Using the same blood draw, the study looked at two additional independent replicas of 1 million unique cDNA reads for two donors, one aged 18 to 30 and the other aged 80 or older.

Relative to germline, V is 4 bases shorter and J is 8 bases shorter, with 14 bases between their ends. Including cysteine and phenylalanine, the CDR3 has 13 amino acids. Only the CDR3 region is kept as DNA, spanning 39 bases read in frame from base 1. For CDR1 and CDR2, the germline V gene (reference sequence) lists GTSNPN and SVGIG. The donors were roughly 39 Caucasian individuals from Russia, aged roughly 6 to 90 years, who were systemically healthy. Each donor gave about 9.7 milliliters of peripheral blood, drawn into EDTA-treated Vacutainer tubes. PBMCs were isolated by Ficoll-Paque density-gradient centrifugation, with at least 7 million obtained per sample. Total RNA was extracted from PBMCs with Trizol reagent, with at least 5 micrograms obtained per sample. For every donor, an aliquot of PBMCs went through flow cytometry to measure the percentages of naive CD45RAhigh/CD27high T cells. Study-level results and caveats: Because the CMV infection status of the donors was unknown, age-related changes in expanded clonotypes may potentially have been confounded. Estimates of total diversity based on one million sequenced T cells were regarded as lower bounds and as underestimates. There was a strong correlation between observed TCR beta diversity and the percentage of naive T cells measured by flow cytometry. Bulk unsorted PBMC profiling prevented conclusive comparison of naive and antigen-experienced compartments. Observed TCR beta diversity per million T cells fell roughly linearly with age, and a significant reduction was already apparent by age approximately 40. The long-lived group showed more naive CD4+ T cells, fewer expanded clones and increased TCR diversity than the aged group, suggesting age selection.

The library was made by 5' RACE. These reads were obtained on an Illumina HiSeq 2500. A second 7 to 11 cycle PCR used a sample-barcoded 5' primer and a J-beta primer mix. A unique molecular identifier was introduced onto each TCR beta cDNA molecule by a template-switch 5' adaptor carrying 12 random nucleotides. At least 2.5 million CDR3-containing paired-end reads were obtained from each sample. First-strand cDNA was synthesized from all RNA with the Mint cDNA synthesis kit, primed by a TRBC-specific oligonucleotide. All cDNA was treated with uracil-DNA glycosylase and then went through a first 18-cycle PCR with the universal primers M1SS and BC2_uni_R. The original pipeline was this. Each sample was normalized by randomly selecting 1 million high-quality reads, each carrying a distinct molecular identifier. Instead of being binned into consensus sequences, reads that shared molecular identifiers were thrown out. MiTCR, with a Q25 quality threshold and the strictest error-elimination algorithm, was used for CDR3 identification, clonotype clustering and error correction. A nonparametric unseen species model with Euler transformation was used to estimate a lower bound on total TCR beta diversity. TCRdb passed the public sequencing reads through fastp at Q25 and MiXCR, retaining productive beta sequences. CDR3 protein duplicates are merged, each entry listing the most common genes and DNA. TCRdb's processing, not the authors', yielded these V and J calls. The sample yields approximately 800,000 distinct CDR3 sequences; about 53% were counted once. 41% of the sample is in the top ten clones.

Turning to this clonotype: Which antigen it targets is not known. Base-call qualities are not available, and no considerably larger clone is one nucleotide away.

The sequence came from a man older than 75 in good health. The chain is encoded by TRBV30 joined to TRBJ1-4, with TRBD1 tentatively as D gene (5 bases match). The specimen sequenced was blood. CDR3 loop: CAWNRDPGEKLFF. The DNA sequence follows: TGTGCCTGGAATCGGGACCCTGGGGAAAAACTGTTTTTT.